The rows below give T cell receptor beta chains drawn from one sample of a study of identical twins. TCRdb itself ran the 5' RACE reads through MiXCR, one entry per CDR3 protein. This sample has 600,000 to 700,000 distinct CDR3 sequences; 21% occur once, and the top ten carry around 4.4%. The same data also contributed to another study, on T cells expressing NK-cell markers.

Sequences were obtained from PBMCs. The receptors come from a woman aged 18-29 years in good health. The CDR3 runs from the conserved cysteine through the conserved F or W. The D gene is left open where the match is weak. Clone size is given for some rows only: seen once, a few or many times, or a class if the clone is expanded.

clone_size	v_call	cdr3_length	d_call	j_call	cdr3_aa	cdr3_nt
NA	TRBV9	13	TRBD1	TRBJ2-7	CASNKGGSGEQYF	TGTGCCAGCAACAAAGGGGGCTCTGGCGAGCAGTACTTC
NA	TRBV7-9	14	NA	TRBJ2-7	CASSNERGAYEQYF	TGTGCCAGCAGCAACGAGAGGGGCGCCTACGAGCAGTACTTC
NA	TRBV12-3/TRBV12-4	15	NA	TRBJ1-1	CASRRPGHPNTEAFF	TGTGCCAGCAGAAGACCGGGACATCCGAACACTGAAGCTTTCTTT
few	TRBV6-1	13	TRBD1	TRBJ2-7	CASSMTGRSEQYF	TGTGCCAGCAGTATGACAGGGCGATCCGAGCAGTACTTC
NA	TRBV5-1	13	NA	TRBJ1-2	CASSFTFGYGYTF	TGCGCCAGCAGCTTTACGTTTGGTTATGGCTACACCTTC
NA	TRBV7-2	16	NA	TRBJ2-2	CASSRDVISYTGELFF	TGTGCCAGCAGCCGGGACGTTATCAGTTACACCGGGGAGCTGTTTTTT
few	TRBV7-2	16	NA	TRBJ2-6	CASSFFLRSGANVLTF	TGTGCCAGCAGCTTCTTTTTGAGGTCTGGGGCCAACGTCCTGACTTTC
NA	TRBV7-2	15	TRBD2	TRBJ2-5	CASSPGLAGTGAQYF	TGTGCCAGCAGCCCAGGACTAGCGGGGACCGGGGCCCAGTACTTC
NA	TRBV3-1	13	NA	TRBJ1-4	CASSQRGEEKLFF	TGTGCCAGCAGCCAGAGGGGCGAGGAAAAACTGTTTTTT
few	TRBV27	13	NA	TRBJ2-7	CASSWTAAYEQYF	TGTGCCAGCAGTTGGACAGCAGCCTACGAGCAGTACTTC
NA	TRBV20-1	11	NA	TRBJ2-1	CSASYVNEQFF	TGCAGTGCTAGCTATGTCAATGAGCAGTTCTTC
NA	TRBV10-3	12	NA	TRBJ2-1	CAISETASEQFF	TGTGCCATCAGTGAAACAGCGAGTGAGCAGTTCTTC
few	TRBV6-2/TRBV6-3	16	NA	TRBJ2-1	CASNRDSILRYNEQFF	TGTGCCAGCAATAGGGACTCGATATTACGATACAATGAGCAGTTCTTC
NA	TRBV12-3/TRBV12-4	15	NA	TRBJ2-3	CASSSGGMGTDTQYF	TGTGCCAGCAGTTCGGGCGGGATGGGTACAGATACGCAGTATTTT
many	TRBV6-1	17	NA	TRBJ2-2	CASSRTPRQSGTGELFF	TGTGCCAGCAGCCGAACCCCCCGACAGTCCGGCACCGGGGAGCTGTTTTTT
NA	TRBV3-1	15	NA	TRBJ2-1	CASSQDLVSYNEQFF	TGTGCCAGCAGCCAAGATCTTGTTTCCTACAATGAGCAGTTCTTC
NA	TRBV6-5	15	TRBD1	TRBJ1-5	CASSFRQGGNQPQHF	TGTGCCAGCAGTTTCAGACAGGGGGGCAATCAGCCCCAGCATTTT
few	TRBV5-5	14	NA	TRBJ2-7	CASSLAIATYEQYF	TGTGCCAGCAGCTTGGCCATAGCTACCTACGAGCAGTACTTC
NA	TRBV10-2	14	NA	TRBJ1-5	CASSLIESNQPQHF	TGCGCCAGCAGCCTGATTGAAAGCAATCAGCCCCAGCATTTT
NA	TRBV20-1	14	TRBD1	TRBJ2-3	CSAAGTGNTDTQYF	TGCAGTGCTGCCGGGACAGGGAACACAGATACGCAGTATTTT
few	TRBV6-1	14	NA	TRBJ1-3	CASSRGSSGNTIYF	TGTGCCAGCAGCCGGGGGAGCTCTGGAAACACCATATATTTT
few	TRBV12-3/TRBV12-4	14	NA	TRBJ2-3	CASSLGTHTDTQYF	TGTGCCAGCAGTTTAGGGACCCACACAGATACGCAGTATTTT
few	TRBV20-1	16	TRBD1	TRBJ2-5	CSAQTGESQVRETQYF	TGCAGTGCCCAGACAGGGGAGTCCCAAGTTCGTGAGACCCAGTACTTC
NA	TRBV30	14	NA	TRBJ2-3	CAWSPSPFADTQYF	TGTGCCTGGAGTCCCTCTCCGTTTGCAGATACGCAGTATTTT
few	TRBV10-3	13	NA	TRBJ2-5	CAISVAGQETQYF	TGTGCCATCAGTGTTGCGGGACAAGAGACCCAGTACTTC
few	TRBV12-3/TRBV12-4	17	NA	TRBJ2-6	CASTPEQFWSGANVLTF	TGTGCCAGCACCCCGGAACAGTTTTGGTCTGGGGCCAACGTCCTGACTTTC
few	TRBV13	16	NA	TRBJ1-5	CASSLRGAQHNQPQHF	TGTGCCAGCAGCTTAAGGGGTGCGCAGCATAATCAGCCCCAGCATTTT
few	TRBV12-3/TRBV12-4	12	TRBD2	TRBJ2-7	CASRGTSHEQYF	TGTGCCAGCCGGGGGACTAGCCACGAGCAGTACTTC
NA	TRBV29-1	16	TRBD1	TRBJ2-1	CSVVTPGQIVYNEQFF	TGCAGCGTTGTCACCCCGGGACAGATAGTCTACAATGAGCAGTTCTTC
many	TRBV12-3/TRBV12-4	12	NA	TRBJ1-1	CASSLRNTEAFF	TGTGCCAGCAGCTTAAGGAACACTGAAGCTTTCTTT
few	TRBV20-1	15	NA	TRBJ2-3	CSARDPSRGADTQYF	TGCAGTGCTAGAGATCCGTCCAGGGGCGCAGATACGCAGTATTTT
NA	TRBV5-1	16	NA	TRBJ2-5	CASSFGPFSRQETQYF	TGCGCCAGCAGCTTCGGACCGTTTTCCCGACAAGAGACCCAGTACTTC
many	TRBV11-2	14	NA	TRBJ2-3	CASSLGSVADTQYF	TGTGCCAGCAGCCTCGGGAGTGTGGCTGATACGCAGTATTTT
many	TRBV4-3	18	TRBD1	TRBJ2-3	CASSLFGGTGVLTDTQYF	TGCGCCAGCAGCTTATTCGGTGGGACAGGGGTCCTCACAGATACGCAGTATTTT
NA	TRBV5-6	13	TRBD2	TRBJ2-3	CAVSGAFTDTQYF	TGTGCAGTCAGCGGGGCCTTCACAGATACGCAGTATTTT
few	TRBV7-9	15	TRBD2	TRBJ2-7	CASSFSGSRPYEQYF	TGTGCCAGCAGCTTTAGCGGGAGTAGACCCTACGAGCAGTACTTC
few	TRBV6-1	14	TRBD1	TRBJ1-5	CASRGDSVNQPQHF	TGTGCCAGCAGGGGGGACAGCGTTAATCAGCCCCAGCATTTT
few	TRBV13	13	NA	TRBJ1-1	CASSSPRNTEAFF	TGTGCCAGCAGCTCCCCCCGGAACACTGAAGCTTTCTTT
many	TRBV11-2	14	NA	TRBJ1-1	CASSLAQQNTEAFF	TGTGCCAGCAGCTTAGCACAGCAGAACACTGAAGCTTTCTTT
many	TRBV29-1	13	TRBD1	TRBJ1-2	CSANDRGVRGYTF	TGCAGCGCCAACGACAGGGGCGTCCGAGGCTACACCTTC
few	TRBV20-1	13	NA	TRBJ1-1	CSARNPQGPEAFF	TGCAGTGCTAGAAACCCACAGGGACCTGAAGCTTTCTTT
NA	TRBV27	14	TRBD1	TRBJ1-1	CASSRQGYGTEAFF	TGTGCCAGCAGTCGACAGGGGTACGGCACTGAAGCTTTCTTT
NA	TRBV20-1	14	TRBD2	TRBJ2-1	CSAGGGRLVNEQFF	TGCAGTGCGGGGGGGGGGAGACTAGTAAATGAGCAGTTCTTC
many	TRBV12-3/TRBV12-4	15	NA	TRBJ1-2	CASSPRRDTNYGYTF	TGTGCCAGCAGTCCAAGGCGGGATACTAACTATGGCTACACCTTC